These 18 T cell receptor beta chains came from one sample sequenced in a study of cytomegalovirus exposure and HLA in healthy donors. Researchers ran the PCR with 60 Vbeta and 13 Jbeta primers. Here immunoSEQ multiplex PCR was the method, and the copy in TCRdb shows in-frame clones only, minus some. The table has 150,000 or so clones, about four fifths seen once. Material for sequencing was PBMCs. These receptors originate from a man between 18 and 29 years old in good health and CMV-seronegative.

This sequence joins TRBV6-1 and TRBJ1-6, with D uncertain. The CDR3 sequence is 15 residues long. V lost 4 bases, J lost 5 bases, and 12 bases lay in between. Per germline, CDR1 MNHNS and CDR2 SASEGT. The chain's CDR3 is CASSVQSLDNSPLHF. CDR3 bases: TGTGCCAGCAGTGTACAGAGCCTCGATAATTCACCCCTCCACTTT.

The J gene is TRBJ2-2, the V gene TRBV27, with a tentative D call TRBD1 (5 bases). The germline V gene encodes CDR1 MNHEY and CDR2 SMNVEV (reference sequence). With 4 bases removed from V and 5 bases from J, the gap between germline ends came to 8 bases. The CDR3 spans 13 residues. The CDR3 sequence: CASSYPGTGELFF. Written as DNA, the CDR3 is TGTGCCAGCAGTTACCCAGGGACCGGGGAGCTGTTTTTT.

The rearrangement links TRBV4-1 to TRBJ2-3; 7 bases match TRBD1. The germline gives CDR1 MGHRA, CDR2 YSYEKL. The CDR3 has 15 amino acids. Trimming cost V 4 bases and J 3 bases; bases outside gene matches: 7. The CDR3 loop reads CASSPTGAGTDTQYF. CDR3 coding DNA: TGCGCCAGCAGCCCAACAGGGGCAGGGACAGATACGCAGTATTTT.

This rearrangement joins TRBV7-2 to TRBJ2-1; TRBD2 might be the D (6 bases). CDR3 size: 16 residues. V was pared by 5 bases and J by 12 bases, with 26 bases between. The germline gives CDR1 SGHTA, CDR2 FQGNSA. The CDR3 nucleotides read TGTGCCAGCAGCCCCCAGCCAGGGAGGAGGCTATATGGGCAGTTCTTC. As protein: CASSPQPGRRLYGQFF.

This clone showed up just a few times. V usage is TRBV25-1 and J usage is TRBJ1-1; D is undetermined. With 4 bases removed from V and 2 bases from J, the gap between germline ends came to 14 bases. The CDR3 is 15 residues long. Germline V gene lookup returns CDR1 MGHDK and CDR2 SYGVNS. The DNA of the CDR3 is TGTGCCAGCAGTGGTACAGCACGACCCAACACTGAAGCTTTCTTT. Protein: CASSGTARPNTEAFF.

The chain links TRBV11-2 to TRBJ2-1; 8 nucleotides match TRBD2. The V segment lost 2 bases and the J segment 7 bases; nucleotides outside the gene matches: 13. Germline V gene sequence: CDR1 SGHAT, CDR2 FQNNGV. This CDR3 has 17 residues. CDR3 residues: CASSLLRLALTGNEQFF. The CDR3 DNA sequence: TGTGCCAGCAGCTTATTAAGACTAGCGCTAACAGGGAATGAGCAGTTCTTC.

This clone is a singleton in its sample. This chain connects TRBV30 to TRBJ2-1; D ambiguous. The V and J ends lost 0 bases and 0 bases respectively, with 9 bases between them. Looked up from germline, CDR1 is GTSNPN and CDR2 is SVGIG (reference sequence). The CDR3 contains 15 residues. The CDR3 region has the DNA TGTGCCTGGAGTGTGGGCACCCTCTCCTACAATGAGCAGTTCTTC. This codes for CAWSVGTLSYNEQFF. The full variable domain, completed using reference TRBV30 and TRBJ2-1, is SQTIHQWPATLVQPVGSPLSLECTVEGTSNPNLYWYRQAAGRGLQLLFYSVGIGQISSEVPQNLSASRPQDRQFILSSKKLLLSDSGFYLCAWSVGTLSYNEQFFGPGTRLTVL.

This rearrangement joins TRBV5-6 to TRBJ2-7, with D perhaps TRBD1 (5 bases). The CDR3 loop spans 16 amino acids. The V end was cut by 0 bases, the J end by 0 bases, with 13 bases between. In germline, CDR1 is SGHDT, CDR2 YYEEEE. CDR3 sequence reads: CASSLVRQGYSYEQYF. The CDR3 DNA is TGTGCCAGCAGCTTGGTTCGTCAGGGCTACTCCTACGAGCAGTACTTC.

Written as DNA, the CDR3 is TGTGCCAGCAGACGTACTGAGAACACTGAAGCTTTCTTT. This gives the protein CASRRTENTEAFF. This chain uses TRBV2 with TRBJ1-1, with D unresolved. The V gene's germline CDR1 is SNHLY and CDR2 FYNNEI. This CDR3 is 13 amino acids long. Trimming pared 6 bases from V and 1 base from J, leaving 9 bases between.

The chain links TRBV7-2 to TRBJ2-5; D ambiguous. The better agreement between TRBJ2-7 and the DNA end casts doubt on the J call. The CDR3 runs to 11 residues. Germline V gene lookup returns CDR1 SGHTA and CDR2 FQGNSA. The chain's CDR3 is CASSPSYEQYF. As DNA, the CDR3 is TGTGCCAGCAGCCCCTCCTACGAGCAGTACTTC.

The chain couples TRBV27 to TRBJ1-6; TRBD1 might be the D (5 bases). Trimming left V 4 bases short and J 8 bases short, with 18 bases between. The CDR3 consists of 16 residues. Germline V CDR1 and CDR2: MNHEY, SMNVEV (reference sequence). CDR3 in DNA: TGTGCCAGCAGTTCTTACCAGGGTGTAATTGATTCACCCCTCCACTTT. Translation gives CASSSYQGVIDSPLHF.

This rearrangement joins TRBV27 to TRBJ2-1; tentative D call: TRBD1 (6 bases). Per the germline V gene, CDR1 is MNHEY and CDR2 is SMNVEV (reference sequence). V shed 6 bases and J shed 4 bases, with 22 bases lying between them. The CDR3 is 17 amino acids. CDR3 residues: CASSLRQTGFPYNEQFF. Written as DNA, the CDR3 is TGTGCCAGCAGCTTACGACAGACAGGCTTTCCGTACAATGAGCAGTTCTTC.

This clone came up once. The chain carries TRBV7-2 and TRBJ2-3; D possibly corresponds to TRBD1 (6 bases). Deletions cut 4 bases from V and 2 bases from J, with 13 bases between. Per germline, CDR1 SGHTA and CDR2 FQGNSA. The CDR3 extends over 15 amino acids. The CDR3 bases are TGTGCCAGCAGCTGGAACAGGGTCCTCACAGATACGCAGTATTTT. Protein product: CASSWNRVLTDTQYF.

This clone turned up a few times. This rearrangement joins TRBV5-5 to TRBJ2-5; 7 nucleotides agree with TRBD1. Per germline, CDR1 SGHKS and CDR2 YYEKEE (reference sequence). This CDR3 contains 14 residues. The junction had 4 bases not matched to a gene; V was cut back by 3 bases and J by 2 bases. CDR3 residues: CASSWGQTQETQYF. As DNA, the CDR3 is TGTGCCAGCAGCTGGGGACAGACACAAGAGACCCAGTACTTC.

The chain has TRBV19 and TRBJ2-2; no definite D call. V was cut by 4 bases and J by 1 base, with 19 bases left in between. Germline V gene lookup returns CDR1 LNHDA and CDR2 SQIVND (reference sequence). The CDR3 runs 18 residues. Here the CDR3 DNA reads TGTGCCAGTAGTACCTTACGACACATCGAACAGAACACCGGGGAGCTGTTTTTT. Translated, it gives CASSTLRHIEQNTGELFF.

This sequence joins TRBV14 and TRBJ2-5; D possibly corresponds to TRBD2 (6 bases). The germline V gene encodes CDR1 SGHDN and CDR2 FVKESK. The CDR3 spans 15 residues. V was shortened by 1 base and J by 1 base, with 10 bases between the two germline ends. Here the CDR3 DNA reads TGTGCCAGCAGCCAAGCCGCGGGGTCCCAAGAGACCCAGTACTTC. It translates to CASSQAAGSQETQYF.

This clone was detected only once. V usage is TRBV5-8 and J usage is TRBJ1-5; D remains unclear. V was pared by 0 bases and J by 1 base, with 11 bases between. The CDR3 is made up of 16 amino acids. Germline CDR1 SGHTS, CDR2 YDEGEE. Here the CDR3 reads CASSLVRGVSNQPQHF. CDR3 DNA: TGTGCCAGCAGCTTGGTTCGGGGAGTCAGCAATCAGCCCCAGCATTTT.

In regard to this clone: At one boundary the junction diverges from the germline segment, which might be a read error. The chain employs TRBV4-3 and TRBJ1-1; 7 bases fit TRBD1. Germline V gives CDR1 LGHNA, CDR2 YSLEER. The CDR3 is 16 amino acids. CDR3 DNA sequence: TGCGCCGGCAGCCAAGACGTGGGTGGCAGGGGGACTGAAGCTTTCTTT. It encodes CAGSQDVGGRGTEAFF.